This TCR beta chain was found in a study of T cells in Graves' hyperthyroidism and ophthalmopathy. Overall study results and limits: The authors' 13 V-J model separated ophthalmopathy from stable hyperthyroidism. Most expanded thyroid clonotypes above 0.001 recurred in blood.

This clonotype was detected many times. Its antigen is not known. V lost 2 bases and J lost 1; bases outside the gene matches: 8. The CDR3 length is 17 residues. Per the germline V gene, CDR1 is KGHSH and CDR2 is LQKENI. Amplification of TCR beta CDR3 regions used RNA as the template. The HTBI primer set was used in a first-round RT-PCR of the TCR CDR3. TCRdb processed the multiplex PCR reads anew with MiXCR; each CDR3 protein has one entry. The table records about 160,000 distinct CDR3 sequences, roughly 10% of them present only once. The sequence was collected from a woman younger than 30 with Graves' hyperthyroidism that later progressed to Graves' ophthalmopathy. The chain joins TRBV18 to TRBJ1-1, with 9 bases that match TRBD1. The source material was blood. CDR3 bases: TGTGCCAGCTCACCAATAACCGGACAGGGGAGGAACACTGAAGCTTTCTTT. It codes for CASSPITGQGRNTEAFF.